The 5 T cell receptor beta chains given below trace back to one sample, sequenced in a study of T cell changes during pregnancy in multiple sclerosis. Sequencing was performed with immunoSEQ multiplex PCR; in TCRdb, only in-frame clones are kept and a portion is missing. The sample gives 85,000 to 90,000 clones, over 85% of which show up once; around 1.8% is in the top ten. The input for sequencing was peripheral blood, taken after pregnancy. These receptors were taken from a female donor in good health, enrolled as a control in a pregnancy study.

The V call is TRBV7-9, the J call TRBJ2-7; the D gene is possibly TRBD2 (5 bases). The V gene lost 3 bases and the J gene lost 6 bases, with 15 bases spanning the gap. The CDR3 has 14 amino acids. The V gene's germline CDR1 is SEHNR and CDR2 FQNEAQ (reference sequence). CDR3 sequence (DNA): TGTGCCAGCAGCTTCACGGTGGGAGCAGGCGAGCAGTACTTC. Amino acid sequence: CASSFTVGAGEQYF.

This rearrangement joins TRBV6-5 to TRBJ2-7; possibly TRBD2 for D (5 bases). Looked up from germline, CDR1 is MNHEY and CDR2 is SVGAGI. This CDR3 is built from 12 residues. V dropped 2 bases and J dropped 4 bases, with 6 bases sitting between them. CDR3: CASSYTGYEQYF. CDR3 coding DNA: TGTGCCAGCAGTTACACGGGGTACGAGCAGTACTTC.

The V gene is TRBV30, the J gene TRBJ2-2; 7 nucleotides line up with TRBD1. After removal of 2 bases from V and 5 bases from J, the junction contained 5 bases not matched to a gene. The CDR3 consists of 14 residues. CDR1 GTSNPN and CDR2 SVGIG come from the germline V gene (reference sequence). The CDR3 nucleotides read TGTGCCTGGAGTAAACACAGGGGAACCGGGGAGCTGTTTTTT. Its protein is CAWSKHRGTGELFF.

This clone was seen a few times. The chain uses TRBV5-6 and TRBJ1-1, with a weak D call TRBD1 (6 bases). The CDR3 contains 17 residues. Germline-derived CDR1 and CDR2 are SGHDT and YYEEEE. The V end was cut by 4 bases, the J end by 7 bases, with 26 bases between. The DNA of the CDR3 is TGTGCCAGCAGCCCTAGGGGGTGGGGAGGGGGATCGAGTGAAGCTTTCTTT. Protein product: CASSPRGWGGGSSEAFF.

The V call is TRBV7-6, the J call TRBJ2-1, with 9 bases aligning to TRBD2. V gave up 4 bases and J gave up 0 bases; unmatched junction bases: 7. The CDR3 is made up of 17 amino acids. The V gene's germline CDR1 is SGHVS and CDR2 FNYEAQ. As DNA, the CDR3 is TGTGCCAGCAGCTCTAGACTAGCGGAAAGCTCCTACAATGAGCAGTTCTTC. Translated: CASSSRLAESSYNEQFF.